A single sample is the source of the 5 T cell receptor beta chains below, sequenced in a study of technical replicates of blood from several donors. TCRdb's table, derived via immunoSEQ multiplex PCR, lists solely in-frame clones and lacks some. The table lists 64,000 or so clones, around 97% of them singletons. Sequencing input: T cells isolated from PBMCs. Every receptor here comes from a human donor in good health.

The rearrangement joins TRBV6-6 to TRBJ2-1; a possible D gene is TRBD1 (6 bases). Germline V gives CDR1 MNHNY, CDR2 SVGAGI (reference sequence). The ends were cut back, 6 bases at V and 4 bases at J, with 13 bases in the middle. The CDR3 consists of 14 residues. CDR3 nucleotides: TGTGCCAGCAGACTCGGACAGAGATACAATGAGCAGTTCTTC. As protein: CASRLGQRYNEQFF.

The J gene is TRBJ2-2, the V gene TRBV19; TRBD2 might be the D (5 bases). CDR1 is LNHDA, CDR2 SQIVND, per germline (reference sequence). V lost 10 bases and J lost 1, with 13 bases in between. The CDR3 runs 14 residues. DNA for the CDR3: TGTGCCACTCAAAGGGAGCGGAACACCGGGGAGCTGTTTTTT. Translating it yields CATQRERNTGELFF.

V usage is TRBV27 and J usage is TRBJ2-6; maybe TRBD1 (5 bases). Germline values: CDR1 MNHEY, CDR2 SMNVEV (reference sequence). CDR3 size: 15 residues. V lost 5 bases to trimming and J lost 2 bases, with 10 bases between them. This CDR3 reads CASSRTGAGANVLTF. In nucleotides, the CDR3 is TGTGCCAGCAGTAGAACAGGAGCTGGGGCCAACGTCCTGACTTTC.

The V and J genes are TRBV13 and TRBJ1-2; tentative D call: TRBD1 (6 bases). Germline CDR1 and CDR2: PRHDT and FYEKMQ (reference sequence). V was pared by 5 bases and J by 4 bases, with 14 bases between. CDR3 length: 14 residues. The CDR3 sequence: CASSLQGLGYGYTF. The CDR3 DNA reads as TGTGCCAGCAGCCTACAGGGTCTCGGCTATGGCTACACCTTC.

The V and J genes are TRBV18 and TRBJ1-6; the match to TRBD1 covers 8 bases. Germline CDR1 KGHSH, CDR2 LQKENI. This CDR3 spans 16 amino acids. Trimming cost V 4 bases and J 5 bases; bases outside gene matches: 7. The CDR3, as DNA: TGTGCCAGCTCACTTACAGGGGGATACAATAATTCACCCCTCCACTTT. Its protein product is CASSLTGGYNNSPLHF. Full variable domain (outside the CDR3, taken from reference TRBV18 and TRBJ1-6): NAGVMQNPRHLVRRRGQEARLRCSPMKGHSHVYWYRQLPEEGLKFMVYLQKENIIDESGMPKERFSAEFPKEGPSILRIQQVVRGDSAAYFCASSLTGGYNNSPLHFGNGTRLTVT.